This T cell receptor (beta chain) was obtained from a study of Graves' ophthalmopathy and Graves' hyperthyroidism. General study results and limits: Among expanded thyroid clonotypes above 0.001 frequency, most also occurred in blood.

Comments on this clonotype: Its antigen is unidentified.

This CDR3 has 15 amino acids. V was clipped by 4 bases and J by 2 bases; unmatched bases: 8. The germline CDR1 and CDR2 sequences are LGHNA and YSLEER. Amplified TCR beta CDR3 regions were obtained using RNA transcripts as template. HTBI-primed RT-PCR formed the first round, and a multiplex PCR formed the second. TCRdb reprocessed the multiplex PCR reads via MiXCR and lists one record per CDR3 protein. The sample shows roughly 700,000 distinct CDR3 sequences, roughly 40% of them seen only once. Other autoimmune diseases, uncontrolled infections, pregnancy and lactation each led to patient exclusion. Clinicians made diagnoses from clinical symptoms, serum thyroxine, TRAb, thyroid ultrasound and orbital computed tomography.

The chain employs TRBV4-3 and TRBJ2-7; 7 bases are a match to TRBD2. This sequence originates from an adult man with Graves' ophthalmopathy. Sequenced: peripheral blood. This chain's CDR3 is CASSLSAGETYEQYF. The CDR3 DNA follows: TGCGCCAGCAGCCTAAGTGCGGGGGAAACCTACGAGCAGTACTTC.